Here is one T cell receptor beta chain with its context. What it binds is not known. With survey level as its setting, the immunoSEQ assay was v3.0. Per-sample targets for sequencing were about 35,000-55,000 T-cell genomes. Measured with immunoSEQ multiplex PCR; TCRdb has only the in-frame clones, and not every one. The sample contains about 21,000 clones, roughly 84% of which appear only once. This entry belongs to a study of long-term antiretroviral therapy in people with HIV. Study details: The immediate-ART recommendation dates to 2015, and the earliest samples predate it by about a decade.

The length of the CDR3 is 13 residues. CDR1 and CDR2 from the germline V gene are SGHNT and YYREEE (reference sequence). The V segment lost 7 bases and the J segment 6 bases; nucleotides outside the gene matches: 8. Study results and caveats: Relative to transplant donor controls, diversity remained lower despite increasing after ART.

The sample here was unsorted PBMCs, taken at the start of antiretroviral therapy. This chain links TRBV5-4 with TRBJ1-1; 8 nucleotides agree with TRBD1. The sequence was obtained from a man between 50 and 59 years old with HIV. The CDR3 DNA is TGTGCCAGCCTAACGGACAGGGACGCTGAAGCTTTCTTT. Its translation: CASLTDRDAEAFF.